The rows below give T cell receptor beta chains drawn from one sample of a study of T cell changes during pregnancy in multiple sclerosis. Generated by immunoSEQ multiplex PCR, the TCRdb table keeps only in-frame clones and is missing some. The sample includes roughly 73,000 clones, approximately 90% of them seen just once. Sequencing used peripheral blood, obtained in the second trimester of pregnancy. All receptors come from a female donor in good health, enrolled as a control in a pregnancy study. The CDR3 runs from the conserved cysteine through the conserved F or W. Each record gives: J gene, D gene, V gene, clone size, CDR3 protein, CDR3 DNA. The D gene is left open where the match is weak. The listing skips clone size in some rows; elsewhere it reads once, few, many or a size class.

TRBJ2-7,-,TRBV6-5,-,CASGRGPQYEQYF,TGTGCCAGCGGGCGGGGGCCTCAGTACGAGCAGTACTTC
TRBJ1-1,-,TRBV7-9,-,CASSLLGVSPEAFF,TGTGCCAGCAGCTTACTAGGGGTGTCCCCTGAAGCTTTCTTT
TRBJ1-2,-,TRBV4-1,once,CASSQGGNYGYTF,TGCGCCAGCAGCCAAGGGGGCAACTATGGCTACACCTTC
TRBJ1-4,-,TRBV30,-,CAWSVPTGEKLFF,TGTGCCTGGAGTGTACCCACTGGTGAAAAACTGTTTTTT
TRBJ2-3,TRBD2,TRBV5-6,-,CASSLVGGVEDTQYF,TGTGCCAGCAGCTTGGTGGGGGGGGTTGAAGATACGCAGTATTTT
TRBJ1-1,TRBD1,TRBV7-9,-,CASSSTGENTEAFF,TGTGCCAGCAGCTCGACAGGGGAGAACACTGAAGCTTTCTTT
TRBJ2-7,-,TRBV6-1,-,CASSEARGGAGYYEQYF,TGTGCCAGCAGTGAAGCGAGGGGGGGCGCCGGTTACTACGAGCAGTACTTC
TRBJ2-3,TRBD1,TRBV11-3,once,CASSSGGLQYF,TGTGCCAGCAGCTCAGGGGGCCTGCAGTATTTT
TRBJ1-5,-,TRBV9,-,CASTPGEGSSQPQHF,TGTGCCAGCACCCCAGGGGAGGGATCAAGTCAGCCCCAGCATTTT
TRBJ2-3,TRBD2,TRBV27,-,CASSLLNWTSGGSPDTQYF,TGTGCCAGCAGTTTGTTGAATTGGACTAGCGGGGGCAGCCCAGATACGCAGTATTTT
TRBJ2-7,-,TRBV4-3,-,CASSQDWGLEYEQYF,TGCGCCAGCAGCCAAGACTGGGGCCTGGAATACGAGCAGTACTTC
TRBJ2-7,-,TRBV7-9,-,CASSGGSEQYF,TGTGCCAGCAGCGGTGGTAGCGAGCAGTACTTC
TRBJ1-2,TRBD1,TRBV7-2,-,CASSPGQGAHYGYTF,TGTGCCAGCAGCCCCGGACAGGGGGCTCACTATGGCTACACCTTC
TRBJ2-7,-,TRBV27,-,CASSLSGDYEQYF,TGTGCCAGCAGTTTATCCGGGGATTACGAGCAGTACTTC
TRBJ2-5,-,TRBV7-2,-,CASSEREAQYF,TGTGCCAGCAGCGAGAGGGAGGCCCAGTACTTC
TRBJ2-5,TRBD2,TRBV4-3,-,CASSPGQRGIETQYF,TGCGCCAGCAGCCCTGGACAGCGGGGGATTGAGACCCAGTACTTC
TRBJ1-2,TRBD1,TRBV5-4,-,CASSLDRGNYGYTF,TGTGCCAGCAGCTTGGACAGGGGGAACTATGGCTACACCTTC
TRBJ1-1,TRBD1,TRBV7-2,-,CASSPPTGPEAFF,TGTGCCAGCAGCCCCCCGACAGGGCCTGAAGCTTTCTTT
TRBJ1-2,-,TRBV4-1,-,CASSQGVLGARGYTF,TGCGCCAGCAGCCAAGGGGTTCTGGGGGCGCGTGGCTACACCTTC
TRBJ2-1,-,TRBV13,-,CASSLGRGLAGSPFYNEQFF,TGTGCCAGCAGCTTAGGCCGGGGGTTGGCGGGGAGTCCATTCTACAATGAGCAGTTCTTC
TRBJ1-3,-,TRBV9,once,CASSPRGNTIYF,TGTGCCAGCAGCCCGCGTGGAAACACCATATATTTT
TRBJ1-5,TRBD1,TRBV7-6,-,CASSLQGGSNQPQHF,TGTGCCAGCAGCCTACAGGGGGGTAGCAATCAGCCCCAGCATTTT
TRBJ1-1,-,TRBV27,-,CASSLSSRVLRAFF,TGTGCCAGCAGTTTATCCAGCAGGGTGCTACGGGCTTTCTTT
TRBJ1-1,-,TRBV29-1,medium-sized,CSAFGTGDTEAFF,TGCAGCGCCTTTGGGACGGGGGACACTGAAGCTTTCTTT
TRBJ2-5,-,TRBV2,-,CASSDMGFQETQYF,TGTGCCAGCAGCGACATGGGCTTCCAAGAGACCCAGTACTTC
TRBJ2-7,TRBD2,TRBV9,-,CASSQSSGPSYEQYF,TGTGCCAGCAGTCAATCTAGCGGACCCTCCTACGAGCAGTACTTC
TRBJ1-5,TRBD1,TRBV7-6,-,CASSLKQGNQPQHF,TGTGCCAGCAGCTTGAAACAGGGGAATCAGCCCCAGCATTTT
TRBJ2-7,TRBD1,TRBV6-1,-,CASSEATDRVQYF,TGTGCCAGCAGTGAAGCGACAGACAGGGTGCAGTACTTC